This T cell receptor (beta chain) came from a study of blood T cell repertoires in COVID-19. Whole-study context: Sites in the United States, Italy and Spain provided acute and convalescent COVID-19 samples. Nucleic acid was either cDNA or gDNA, and it came from T cells, B-cell-depleted T cells, or PBMCs.

Authors' methods: Counts of nucleated cells, estimated from reference gene primer amplification, were obtained. The repertoire was sequenced with immunoSEQ multiplex PCR; TCRdb's copy has only in-frame clones and lacks some. V and J calls and clone size come straight from that table; D and trimming were deduced from the DNA. The sample shows around 56,000 clones, around 67% of them seen only once. The sequence came from a woman aged 45-60 years with active or convalescent COVID-19. The sample was peripheral blood.

The CDR3 loop reads CASSSTMDEQFF. In nucleotides, the CDR3 is TGTGCCAGCTCATCAACTATGGATGAGCAGTTCTTC. This chain connects TRBV18 to TRBJ2-1; D is uncertain. Germline assignment: CDR1 KGHSH and CDR2 LQKENI. CDR3 length equals 12 residues. V lost 5 bases and J lost 8, with 10 bases in between.